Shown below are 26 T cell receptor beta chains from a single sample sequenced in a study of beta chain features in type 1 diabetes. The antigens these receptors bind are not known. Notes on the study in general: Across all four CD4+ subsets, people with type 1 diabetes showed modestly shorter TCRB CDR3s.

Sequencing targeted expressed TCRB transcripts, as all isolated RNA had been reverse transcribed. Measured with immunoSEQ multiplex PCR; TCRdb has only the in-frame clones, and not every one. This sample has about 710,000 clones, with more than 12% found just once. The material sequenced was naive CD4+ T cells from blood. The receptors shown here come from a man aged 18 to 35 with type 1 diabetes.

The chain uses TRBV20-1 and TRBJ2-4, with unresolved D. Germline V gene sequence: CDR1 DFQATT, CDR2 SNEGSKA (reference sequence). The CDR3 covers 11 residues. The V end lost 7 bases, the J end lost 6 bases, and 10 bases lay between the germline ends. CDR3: CSVPKRNIQYF. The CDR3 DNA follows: TGCAGTGTTCCTAAGAGAAACATTCAGTACTTC.

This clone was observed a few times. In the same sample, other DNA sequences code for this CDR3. CDR3 nucleotides: TGTGCCAGCAGCTTGGAGGGAGGCCAGCCCCAGCATTTT. As protein: CASSLEGGQPQHF. The chain carries TRBV7-9 and TRBJ1-5; no reliable D call. The CDR3 is 13 amino acids. CDR1 is SEHNR, CDR2 FQNEAQ, per germline (reference sequence). Trimming cost V 3 bases and J 7 bases, with 10 bases left between them.

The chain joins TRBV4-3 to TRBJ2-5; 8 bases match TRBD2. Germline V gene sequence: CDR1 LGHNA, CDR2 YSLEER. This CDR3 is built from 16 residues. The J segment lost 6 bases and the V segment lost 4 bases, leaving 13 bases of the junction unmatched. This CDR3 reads CASSLEPGGAGKTQYF. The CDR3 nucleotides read TGCGCCAGCAGCCTGGAGCCGGGGGGGGCCGGGAAGACCCAGTACTTC.

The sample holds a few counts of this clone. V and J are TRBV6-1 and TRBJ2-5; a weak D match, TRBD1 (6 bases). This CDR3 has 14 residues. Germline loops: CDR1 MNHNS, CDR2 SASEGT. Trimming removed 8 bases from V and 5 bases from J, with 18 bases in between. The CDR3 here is CASGWGRVVETQYF. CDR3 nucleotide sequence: TGTGCCAGCGGCTGGGGGCGCGTTGTGGAGACCCAGTACTTC.

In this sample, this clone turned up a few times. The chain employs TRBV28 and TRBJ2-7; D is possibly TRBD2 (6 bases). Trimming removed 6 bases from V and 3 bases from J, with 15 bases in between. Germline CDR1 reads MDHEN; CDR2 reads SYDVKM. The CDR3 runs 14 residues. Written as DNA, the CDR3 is TGTGCCAGCAGATCATCAGCGGGCTACTACGAGCAGTACTTC. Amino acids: CASRSSAGYYEQYF.

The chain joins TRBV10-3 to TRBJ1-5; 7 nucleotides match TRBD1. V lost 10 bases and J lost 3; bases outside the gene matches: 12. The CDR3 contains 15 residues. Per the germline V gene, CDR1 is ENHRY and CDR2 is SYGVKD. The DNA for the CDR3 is TGTGCCACCCAATCACAAGACAGGGACAATCAGCCCCAGCATTTT. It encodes CATQSQDRDNQPQHF.

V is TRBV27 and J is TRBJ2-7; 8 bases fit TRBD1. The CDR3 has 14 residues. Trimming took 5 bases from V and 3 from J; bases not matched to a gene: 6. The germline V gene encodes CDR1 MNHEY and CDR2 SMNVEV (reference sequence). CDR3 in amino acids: CASSRAGGLYEQYF. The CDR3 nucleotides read TGTGCCAGCAGTCGGGCAGGGGGCCTCTACGAGCAGTACTTC.

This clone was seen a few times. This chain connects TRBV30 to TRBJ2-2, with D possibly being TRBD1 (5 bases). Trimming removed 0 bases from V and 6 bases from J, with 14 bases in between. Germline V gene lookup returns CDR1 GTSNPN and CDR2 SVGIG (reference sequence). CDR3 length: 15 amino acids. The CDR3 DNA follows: TGTGCCTGGAGTGTTGATAGGGGCGCTGCCGGGGAGCTGTTTTTT. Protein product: CAWSVDRGAAGELFF.

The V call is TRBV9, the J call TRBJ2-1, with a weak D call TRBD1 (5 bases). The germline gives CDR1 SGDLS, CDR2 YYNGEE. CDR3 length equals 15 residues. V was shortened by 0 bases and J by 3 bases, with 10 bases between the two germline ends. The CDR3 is CASSVERQNYNEQFF. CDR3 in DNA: TGTGCCAGCAGCGTAGAGCGACAGAACTACAATGAGCAGTTCTTC. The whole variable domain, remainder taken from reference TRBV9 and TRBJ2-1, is DSGVTQTPKHLITATGQRVTLRCSPRSGDLSVYWYQQSLDQGLQFLIQYYNGEERAKGNILERFSAQQFPDLHSELNLSSLELGDSALYFCASSVERQNYNEQFFGPGTRLTVL.

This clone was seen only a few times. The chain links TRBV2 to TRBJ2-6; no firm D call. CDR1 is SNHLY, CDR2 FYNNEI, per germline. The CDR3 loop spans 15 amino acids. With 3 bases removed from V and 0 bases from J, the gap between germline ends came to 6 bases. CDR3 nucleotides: TGTGCCAGCAGTGATGCGTACTCTGGGGCCAACGTCCTGACTTTC. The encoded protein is CASSDAYSGANVLTF.

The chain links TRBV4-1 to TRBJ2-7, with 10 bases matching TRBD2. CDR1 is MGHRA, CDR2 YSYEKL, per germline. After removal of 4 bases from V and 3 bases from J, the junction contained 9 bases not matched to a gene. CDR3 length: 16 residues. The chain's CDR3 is CASSPVGSGRFYEQYF. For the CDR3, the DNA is TGCGCCAGCAGCCCCGTAGGTAGCGGGAGGTTCTACGAGCAGTACTTC.

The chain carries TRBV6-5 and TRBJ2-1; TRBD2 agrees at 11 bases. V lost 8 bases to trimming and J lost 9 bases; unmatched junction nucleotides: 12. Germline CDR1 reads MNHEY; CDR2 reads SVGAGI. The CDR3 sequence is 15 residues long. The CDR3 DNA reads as TGTGCCAGCTCCCGAACTAGCGGGAGTTGGCTTGAGCAGTTCTTC. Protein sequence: CASSRTSGSWLEQFF.

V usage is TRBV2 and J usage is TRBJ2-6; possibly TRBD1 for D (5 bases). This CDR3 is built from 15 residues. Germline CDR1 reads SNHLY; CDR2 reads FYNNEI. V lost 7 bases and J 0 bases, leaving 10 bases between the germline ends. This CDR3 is CASKDIFSGANVLTF. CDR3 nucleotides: TGTGCCAGCAAGGACATCTTCTCTGGGGCCAACGTCCTGACTTTC.

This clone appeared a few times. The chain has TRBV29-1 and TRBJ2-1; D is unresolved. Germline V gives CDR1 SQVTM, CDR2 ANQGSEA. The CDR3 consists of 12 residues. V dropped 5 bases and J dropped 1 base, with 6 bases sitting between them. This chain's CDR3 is CSVSNSYNEQFF. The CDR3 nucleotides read TGCAGCGTTAGTAATTCCTACAATGAGCAGTTCTTC.

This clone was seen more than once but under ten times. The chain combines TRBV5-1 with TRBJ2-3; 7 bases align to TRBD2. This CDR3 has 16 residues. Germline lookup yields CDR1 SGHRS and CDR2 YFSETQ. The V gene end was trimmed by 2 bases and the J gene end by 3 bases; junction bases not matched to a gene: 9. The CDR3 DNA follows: TGCGCCAGCAGCTTCCTAGCGGCGGATGGGACAGATACGCAGTATTTT. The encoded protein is CASSFLAADGTDTQYF.

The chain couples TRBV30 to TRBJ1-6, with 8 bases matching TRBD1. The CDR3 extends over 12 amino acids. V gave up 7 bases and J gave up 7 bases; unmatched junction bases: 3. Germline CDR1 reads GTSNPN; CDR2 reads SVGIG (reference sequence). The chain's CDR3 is CASDRENSPLHF. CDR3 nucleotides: TGTGCCTCGGACAGGGAAAATTCACCCCTCCACTTT.

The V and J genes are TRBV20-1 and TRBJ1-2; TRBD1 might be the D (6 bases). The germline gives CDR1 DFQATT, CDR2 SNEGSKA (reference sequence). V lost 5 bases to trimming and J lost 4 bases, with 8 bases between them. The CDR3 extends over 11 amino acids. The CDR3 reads CSAYRAYGYTF. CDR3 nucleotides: TGCAGTGCTTACAGGGCCTATGGCTACACCTTC.

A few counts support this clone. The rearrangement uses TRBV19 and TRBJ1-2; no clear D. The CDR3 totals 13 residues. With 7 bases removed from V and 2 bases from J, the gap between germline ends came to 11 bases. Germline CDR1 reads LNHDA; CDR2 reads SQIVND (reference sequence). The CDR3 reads CASTPSGNYGYTF. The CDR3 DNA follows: TGTGCCAGTACCCCAAGTGGAAACTATGGCTACACCTTC.

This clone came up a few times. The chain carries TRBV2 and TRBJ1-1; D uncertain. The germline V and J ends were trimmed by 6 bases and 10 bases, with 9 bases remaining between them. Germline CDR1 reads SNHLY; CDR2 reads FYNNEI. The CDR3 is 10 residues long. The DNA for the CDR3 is TGTGCCAGCAGCTTCGTGGGAGCTTTCTTT. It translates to CASSFVGAFF. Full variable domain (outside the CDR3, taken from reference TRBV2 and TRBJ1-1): EPEVTQTPSHQVTQMGQEVILRCVPISNHLYFYWYRQILGQKVEFLVSFYNNEISEKSEIFDDQFSVERPDGSNFTLKIRSTKLEDSAMYFCASSFVGAFFGQGTRLTVV.

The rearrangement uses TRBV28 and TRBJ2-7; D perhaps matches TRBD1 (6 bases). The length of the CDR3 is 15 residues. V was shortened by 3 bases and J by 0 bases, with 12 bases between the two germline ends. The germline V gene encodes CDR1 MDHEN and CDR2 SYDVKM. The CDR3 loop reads CASSFAGALSYEQYF. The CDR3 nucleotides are TGTGCCAGCAGTTTCGCAGGGGCCCTCTCCTACGAGCAGTACTTC.

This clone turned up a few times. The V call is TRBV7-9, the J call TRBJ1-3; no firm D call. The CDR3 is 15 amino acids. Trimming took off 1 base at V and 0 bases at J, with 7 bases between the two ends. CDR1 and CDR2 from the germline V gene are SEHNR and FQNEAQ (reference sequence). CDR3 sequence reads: CASSLGSPSGNTIYF. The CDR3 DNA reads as TGTGCCAGCAGCTTAGGCAGCCCCTCTGGAAACACCATATATTTT.

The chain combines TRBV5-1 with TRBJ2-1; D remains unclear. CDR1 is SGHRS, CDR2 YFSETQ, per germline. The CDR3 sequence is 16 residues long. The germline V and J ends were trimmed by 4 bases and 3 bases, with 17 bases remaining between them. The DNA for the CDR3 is TGCGCCAGCAGCGTTGGGTGGGTAGTAGGCTACAATGAGCAGTTCTTC. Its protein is CASSVGWVVGYNEQFF.

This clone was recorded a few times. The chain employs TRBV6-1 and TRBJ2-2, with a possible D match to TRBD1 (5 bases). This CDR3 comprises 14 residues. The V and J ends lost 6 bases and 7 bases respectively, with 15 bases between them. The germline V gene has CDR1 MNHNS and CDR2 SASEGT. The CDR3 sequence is CASRANRMNGELFF. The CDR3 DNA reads TGTGCCAGCAGGGCAAACAGGATGAACGGGGAGCTGTTTTTT.

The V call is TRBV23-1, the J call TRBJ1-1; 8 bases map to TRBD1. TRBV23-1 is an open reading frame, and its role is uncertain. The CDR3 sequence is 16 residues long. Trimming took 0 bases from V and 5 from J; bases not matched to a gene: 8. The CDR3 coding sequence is TGCGCCAGCAGTCAATCGTTGCAGGGGGCGCTGACTGAAGCTTTCTTT. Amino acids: CASSQSLQGALTEAFF.

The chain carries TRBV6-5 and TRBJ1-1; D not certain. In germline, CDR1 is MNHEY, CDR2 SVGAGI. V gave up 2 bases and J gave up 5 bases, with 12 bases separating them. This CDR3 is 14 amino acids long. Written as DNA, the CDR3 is TGTGCCAGCAGTTACCAAGGGCCGGATACTGAAGCTTTCTTT. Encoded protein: CASSYQGPDTEAFF.

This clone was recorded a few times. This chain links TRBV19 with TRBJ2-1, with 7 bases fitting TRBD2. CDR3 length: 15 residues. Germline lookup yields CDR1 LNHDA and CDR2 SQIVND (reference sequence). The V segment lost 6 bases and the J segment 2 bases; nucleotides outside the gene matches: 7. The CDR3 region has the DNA TGTGCCAGTAGCTCCGGGAGGTGGACCTACAATGAGCAGTTCTTC. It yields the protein CASSSGRWTYNEQFF. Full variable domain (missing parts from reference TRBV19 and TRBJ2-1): DGGITQSPKYLFRKEGQNVTLSCEQNLNHDAMYWYRQDPGQGLRLIYYSQIVNDFQKGDIAEGYSVSREKKESFPLTVTSAQKNPTAFYLCASSSGRWTYNEQFFGPGTRLTVL.